A single sample gave rise to the 18 T cell receptor beta chains below, sequenced in a study of Graves' ophthalmopathy and Graves' hyperthyroidism. The authors amplified TCR beta CDR3 regions, and they did so from RNA transcripts for repertoire sequencing. In the first round, RT-PCR was carried out with HTBI primers, and a multiplex PCR formed the second round. From the multiplex PCR reads, TCRdb called clonotypes with MiXCR, one entry per CDR3 protein. This repertoire shows under 200,000 distinct CDR3 sequences, more than 30% found once; its top ten account for approximately 5.5%. The sequencing sample was made of peripheral blood. These receptors were collected from a middle-aged woman with Graves' ophthalmopathy.

The V call is TRBV7-2, the J call TRBJ2-7; D gene uncertain. Trimming shortened V by 1 base and J by 3 bases, and 7 bases separated the two germline ends. Germline CDR1 and CDR2: SGHTA and FQGNSA. CDR3 length equals 13 residues. Written as DNA, the CDR3 is TGTGCCAGCAGCTTAGGGGCATACTACGAGCAGTACTTC. This codes for CASSLGAYYEQYF.

The chain joins TRBV20-1 to TRBJ2-2; D gene uncertain. V lost 6 bases, J lost 1 base, and 12 bases lay in between. The CDR3 runs 14 residues. The V gene's germline CDR1 is DFQATT and CDR2 SNEGSKA (reference sequence). The CDR3 reads CSAIERLNTGELFF. For the CDR3, the DNA is TGCAGTGCCATTGAGCGACTGAACACCGGGGAGCTGTTTTTT.

This clonotype was counted at least ten times. The chain joins TRBV11-2 to TRBJ1-1; D remains unclear. CDR1 SGHAT and CDR2 FQNNGV come from the germline V gene. CDR3 length: 17 amino acids. V gave up 1 base and J gave up 1 base, with 16 bases separating them. This CDR3 is CASSLGWGHHGNTEAFF. DNA of the CDR3: TGTGCCAGCAGCTTAGGGTGGGGTCACCACGGGAACACTGAAGCTTTCTTT.

The V gene is TRBV13, the J gene TRBJ1-2, with TRBD1 identical over 7 bases. Losses at the gene ends were 5 bases for V and 3 bases for J; bases not matched to a gene: 3. CDR1 is PRHDT, CDR2 FYEKMQ, per germline (reference sequence). The CDR3 contains 13 residues. The CDR3, as DNA: TGTGCCAGCAGCGCCGACAGGGACTATGGCTACACCTTC. Translation gives CASSADRDYGYTF.

The chain recombines TRBV12-5 with TRBJ2-4; maybe TRBD2 (5 bases). CDR1 is LGHNT and CDR2 is FRNRAP in the germline V gene. V was trimmed by 4 bases and J by 3 bases, leaving 22 bases between them. The CDR3 totals 18 residues. CDR3: CASGSPAQREGVKNIQYF. The CDR3 nucleotides are TGTGCTAGTGGTTCCCCCGCTCAGAGGGAAGGCGTCAAAAACATTCAGTACTTC. The full variable domain, with the rest looked up from reference TRBV12-5 and TRBJ2-4, is DARVTQTPRHKVTEMGQEVTMRCQPILGHNTVFWYRQTMMQGLELLAYFRNRAPLDDSGMPKDRFSAEMPDATLATLKIQPSEPRDSAVYFCASGSPAQREGVKNIQYFGAGTRLSVL.

This clonotype is a singleton in its sample. CDR3 sequence reads: CASSYEGWLRGANTEAFF. Written as DNA, the CDR3 is TGTGCCAGCAGTTACGAGGGTTGGTTAAGGGGCGCGAACACTGAAGCTTTCTTT. The genes are TRBV6-2 or TRBV6-3 and TRBJ1-1, with D possibly being TRBD1 (5 bases). The germline V gene has CDR1 MNHEY and CDR2 SVGEGT. With 2 bases removed from V and 1 base from J, the gap between germline ends came to 20 bases. The CDR3 has 18 amino acids.

The V and J genes are TRBV6-5 and TRBJ2-5; 7 positions match TRBD2. Germline V gives CDR1 MNHEY, CDR2 SVGAGI. V gave up 1 base and J gave up 2 bases; unmatched junction bases: 10. The CDR3 covers 17 residues. CDR3: CASSYFGTPGGQETQYF. CDR3 DNA: TGTGCCAGCAGTTACTTCGGGACTCCCGGGGGGCAAGAGACCCAGTACTTC.

V is TRBV6-2 or TRBV6-3 and J is TRBJ2-7; 7 nucleotides line up with TRBD2. This CDR3 has 19 residues. V dropped 0 bases and J dropped 6; count of bases not matched to a gene: 20. The germline V gene encodes CDR1 MNHEY and CDR2 SVGEGT. In nucleotides, the CDR3 is TGTGCCAGCAGTTACTCGAAATCCGGTGGCCGGGACTATATGCTCGAGCAGTACTTC. Translation gives CASSYSKSGGRDYMLEQYF.

This clonotype has at least ten counts. V and J are TRBV28 and TRBJ1-2; 7 bases are shared with TRBD1. CDR1 MDHEN and CDR2 SYDVKM come from the germline V gene. The CDR3 consists of 14 residues. Trimming removed 5 bases from V and 4 bases from J; junction bases left unmatched: 7. This CDR3 reads CASSHTGDAYGYTF. CDR3 nucleotide sequence: TGTGCCAGCAGTCATACAGGGGATGCCTATGGCTACACCTTC.

The chain has TRBV11-2 and TRBJ2-7; D unclear. CDR3 length equals 15 residues. Germline V lookup: CDR1 SGHAT, CDR2 FQNNGV. Deletions cut 0 bases from V and 2 bases from J, with 11 bases between. CDR3 coding DNA: TGTGCCAGCAGCTTAGAATTTGGCTCTCCCTACGAGCAGTACTTC. It codes for CASSLEFGSPYEQYF.

V usage is TRBV7-2 and J usage is TRBJ1-2; 7 bases match TRBD1. This CDR3 comprises 15 residues. The ends lost 5 bases at V and 4 bases at J; junction bases unmatched: 10. The germline V gene encodes CDR1 SGHTA and CDR2 FQGNSA. The chain's CDR3 is CASSHGQVGGYGYTF. The CDR3 coding sequence is TGTGCCAGCAGCCACGGACAGGTCGGGGGCTATGGCTACACCTTC.

There are many counts of this clonotype. The genes are TRBV27 and TRBJ1-1; TRBD1 agrees at 9 bases. Germline CDR1 reads MNHEY; CDR2 reads SMNVEV (reference sequence). The CDR3 extends over 14 amino acids. V lost 5 bases and J lost 1; bases outside the gene matches: 2. The CDR3: CASSKGQGNTEAFF. The CDR3 DNA reads TGTGCCAGCAGTAAGGGACAGGGGAACACTGAAGCTTTCTTT.

The rearrangement joins TRBV6-1 to TRBJ2-7, with D possibly TRBD2 on 6 matching bases. This CDR3 spans 15 amino acids. Germline CDR1 is MNHNS and CDR2 is SASEGT. V was pared by 7 bases and J by 2 bases, with 18 bases between. The CDR3 loop is CASIPTGAGPYEQYF. CDR3 coding DNA: TGTGCCAGCATCCCCACCGGTGCGGGGCCCTACGAGCAGTACTTC.

This clonotype was recorded at least ten times. The chain's CDR3 is CAWSVGTTYEQYF. CDR3 DNA: TGTGCCTGGAGTGTAGGGACCACCTACGAGCAGTACTTC. The chain is built from TRBV30 and TRBJ2-7; the D gene could be TRBD1 or TRBD2 (5 bases each). There are 13 residues in the CDR3. Trimming took off 0 bases at V and 2 bases at J, with 8 bases between the two ends. Germline CDR1 GTSNPN, CDR2 SVGIG (reference sequence).

This chain joins TRBV28 and TRBJ2-7; D possibly corresponds to TRBD2 (5 bases). With 2 bases removed from V and 5 bases from J, the gap between germline ends came to 13 bases. The CDR3 is made up of 14 amino acids. Germline V gives CDR1 MDHEN, CDR2 SYDVKM. CDR3 nucleotide sequence: TGTGCCAGCAGTTTAGTCGGACTGGTAAACGAGCAGTACTTC. Translating it yields CASSLVGLVNEQYF. Combining the CDR3 with reference TRBV28 and TRBJ2-7 gives the whole variable domain DVKVTQSSRYLVKRTGEKVFLECVQDMDHENMFWYRQDPGLGLRLIYFSYDVKMKEKGDIPEGYSVSREKKERFSLILESASTNQTSMYLCASSLVGLVNEQYFGPGTRLTVT.

The chain is built from TRBV6-1 and TRBJ1-1; D is unclear. Germline loops: CDR1 MNHNS, CDR2 SASEGT. The V end lost 10 bases, the J end lost 3 bases, and 15 bases lay between the germline ends. The CDR3 sequence is 13 residues long. The CDR3 spells CATKGHLDTEAFF. The CDR3 DNA is TGTGCCACTAAAGGGCACTTGGACACTGAAGCTTTCTTT.

This clonotype was counted at least ten times. This chain connects TRBV28 to TRBJ1-2; no clear D gene. The CDR3 totals 13 residues. V was trimmed by 6 bases and J by 1 base, leaving 9 bases between them. Germline lookup yields CDR1 MDHEN and CDR2 SYDVKM. CDR3 in amino acids: CASRTTVNYGYTF. The CDR3 coding sequence is TGTGCCAGCAGAACCACAGTTAACTATGGCTACACCTTC.

This clonotype was counted many times. The V call is TRBV3-1, the J call TRBJ1-6; TRBD1 aligns across 7 bases. Per the germline V gene, CDR1 is LGHDT and CDR2 is YNNKEL (reference sequence). V lost 1 base to trimming and J lost 10 bases; unmatched junction nucleotides: 4. The CDR3 sequence is 14 residues long. The DNA of the CDR3 is TGTGCCAGCAGCCAAGCTCAGGGGGGATCACCCCTCCACTTT. Amino acid sequence: CASSQAQGGSPLHF.